This TCR beta chain was identified during a study of blood T cells in healthy people across ages. The study isolated at least 6.5 million PBMCs from each sample. Through a sample-barcoded 5' primer and a J-beta primer mix, a second PCR was run for roughly 7 to 11 cycles. TCRdb re-called the 5' RACE reads through MiXCR, storing one row per CDR3 protein. Of fewer than 2 million distinct CDR3 sequences listed, roughly two fifths are singletons. This sequence was found in a human donor in good health. The sequencing input was blood.

CDR3 sequence (DNA): TGTGCCAGCAGTTTCCAGGCTGACTACAATGAGCAGTACTTC. This sequence encodes CASSFQADYNEQYF. The J gene is TRBJ2-7, the V gene TRBV12-3 or TRBV12-4, with TRBD2 as a possible D gene (5 bases). V gave up 3 bases and J gave up 7 bases, with 16 bases separating them. This CDR3 is 14 amino acids long.